Shown below are 28 T cell receptor beta chains from a single sample sequenced in a study of blood T cell repertoires in COVID-19. Generated by immunoSEQ multiplex PCR, the TCRdb table keeps only in-frame clones and is missing some. Of about 160,000 clones listed, over 75% are singletons. Sequenced: PBMCs or T cells enriched from blood (not recorded which). The receptors derive from a woman aged 40 to 50 with acute COVID-19.

This rearrangement joins TRBV6-1 to TRBJ1-2; no clear D. The CDR3 length is 14 residues. Germline CDR1 MNHNS, CDR2 SASEGT. Trimming pared 0 bases from V and 4 bases from J, leaving 9 bases between. CDR3 residues: CASSEARLSYGYTF. CDR3 nucleotide sequence: TGTGCCAGCAGTGAAGCGCGGCTGAGCTATGGCTACACCTTC.

This clone was recorded once. The chain couples TRBV28 to TRBJ1-2; D is possibly TRBD1 (5 bases). Germline V gives CDR1 MDHEN, CDR2 SYDVKM. The CDR3 runs 13 residues. The ends were cut back, 3 bases at V and 7 bases at J, with 12 bases in the middle. The CDR3 loop is CASSLVGAFGYTF. CDR3 in DNA: TGTGCCAGCAGTTTGGTAGGGGCTTTTGGCTACACCTTC.

This rearrangement joins TRBV2 to TRBJ1-2; D remains unclear. Trimming took 7 bases from V and 2 from J, leaving 17 bases between them. Germline CDR1 reads SNHLY; CDR2 reads FYNNEI. The CDR3 contains 15 residues. The CDR3 DNA sequence: TGTGCCAGCATTGGTCTGGAGGGCGGCAACTATGGCTACACCTTC. Its translation: CASIGLEGGNYGYTF.

The chain couples TRBV2 to TRBJ1-6, with TRBD1 as a possible D gene (6 bases). The V and J ends lost 4 bases and 6 bases respectively, with 13 bases between them. Germline values: CDR1 SNHLY, CDR2 FYNNEI. The CDR3 sequence is 15 residues long. In DNA form, the CDR3 reads TGTGCCAGCAGTGGAACAGGGAAGGGTAATTCACCCCTCCACTTT. This codes for CASSGTGKGNSPLHF.

CDR3 protein: CASSLDSSGGTQYF. The CDR3 bases are TGTGCCAGCAGCTTGGACTCTTCCGGAGGGACCCAGTACTTC. The rearrangement links TRBV7-8 to TRBJ2-5, with D perhaps matching TRBD2 (5 bases). In germline, CDR1 is SGHVS, CDR2 FQNEAQ. V lost 3 bases and J 7 bases, leaving 15 bases between the germline ends. This CDR3 has 14 residues. The full variable domain, its missing parts supplied by reference TRBV7-8 and TRBJ2-5, is GAGVSQSPRYKVAKRGQDVALRCDPISGHVSLFWYQQALGQGPEFLTYFQNEAQLDKSGLPSDRFFAERPEGSVSTLKIQRTQQEDSAVYLCASSLDSSGGTQYFGPGTRLLVL.

J is TRBJ2-2 and V is TRBV2; TRBD1 aligns across 9 bases. V was clipped by 6 bases and J by 6 bases; unmatched bases: 5. CDR3 length: 14 amino acids. CDR1 and CDR2 (germline): SNHLY, FYNNEI. CDR3 DNA: TGTGCCAGCAGCCGGGACAGGGAATCCGGGGAGCTGTTTTTT. It is translated as CASSRDRESGELFF.

V usage is TRBV19 and J usage is TRBJ1-5; maybe TRBD1 (6 bases). V was shortened by 4 bases and J by 2 bases, with 21 bases between the two germline ends. This CDR3 region has 18 residues. Germline V gene sequence: CDR1 LNHDA, CDR2 SQIVND (reference sequence). The CDR3 reads CASSTMIGRGKGNQPQHF. DNA of the CDR3: TGTGCCAGTAGTACGATGATTGGCAGGGGAAAGGGCAATCAGCCCCAGCATTTT. Combining the CDR3 with reference TRBV19 and TRBJ1-5 gives the whole variable domain DGGITQSPKYLFRKEGQNVTLSCEQNLNHDAMYWYRQDPGQGLRLIYYSQIVNDFQKGDIAEGYSVSREKKESFPLTVTSAQKNPTAFYLCASSTMIGRGKGNQPQHFGDGTRLSIL.

The chain is built from TRBV30 and TRBJ1-6; no firm D call. Looked up from germline, CDR1 is GTSNPN and CDR2 is SVGIG (reference sequence). The germline V and J ends were trimmed by 4 bases and 5 bases, with 9 bases remaining between them. This CDR3 is 13 amino acids long. The CDR3 spells CAWTGTDNSPLHF. As DNA, the CDR3 is TGTGCCTGGACGGGTACCGATAATTCACCCCTCCACTTT.

The chain links TRBV19 to TRBJ2-2; maybe TRBD2 (6 bases). V was cut by 5 bases and J by 5 bases, with 12 bases left in between. CDR1 and CDR2 from the germline V gene are LNHDA and SQIVND (reference sequence). The CDR3 loop spans 14 amino acids. The CDR3, as DNA: TGTGCCAGTAGTGTCACTAGCTGGACCGGGGAGCTGTTTTTT. Encoded protein: CASSVTSWTGELFF.

J is TRBJ2-5 and V is TRBV18; weak D call: TRBD1 (6 bases). Between the trimmed V and J ends, which lost 2 bases and 5 bases, there was a span of 15 bases. The CDR3 runs 15 residues. Germline loops: CDR1 KGHSH, CDR2 LQKENI. The DNA for the CDR3 is TGTGCCAGCTCACCAGTCACAGGGAGTAGGGAGACCCAGTACTTC. This codes for CASSPVTGSRETQYF. Using reference TRBV18 and TRBJ2-5 for the parts outside the CDR3, the full variable domain is NAGVMQNPRHLVRRRGQEARLRCSPMKGHSHVYWYRQLPEEGLKFMVYLQKENIIDESGMPKERFSAEFPKEGPSILRIQQVVRGDSAAYFCASSPVTGSRETQYFGPGTRLLVL.

This clone occurred once. V usage is TRBV6-5 and J usage is TRBJ1-1; no firm D call. Trimming stripped 9 bases from V and 0 bases from J, with 11 bases between. CDR1 is MNHEY and CDR2 is SVGAGI in the germline V gene. CDR3 length: 13 residues. CDR3: CASSGLMNTEAFF. CDR3 DNA: TGTGCCAGTTCAGGCCTCATGAACACTGAAGCTTTCTTT.

The chain carries TRBV27 and TRBJ2-2; 7 positions match TRBD1. The CDR3 extends over 16 amino acids. The V gene end was trimmed by 5 bases and the J gene end by 0 bases; junction bases not matched to a gene: 6. Germline values: CDR1 MNHEY, CDR2 SMNVEV (reference sequence). This chain's CDR3 is CASSRYDRANTGELFF. As DNA, the CDR3 is TGTGCCAGCAGTCGATACGACAGGGCGAACACCGGGGAGCTGTTTTTT.

V usage is TRBV14 and J usage is TRBJ2-1; D unresolved. The V and J ends lost 1 base and 0 bases respectively, with 7 bases between them. Germline CDR1 reads SGHDN; CDR2 reads FVKESK. CDR3 length equals 15 residues. CDR3 loop: CASSQGVHSYNEQFF. The CDR3 region has the DNA TGTGCCAGCAGCCAAGGAGTCCACTCCTACAATGAGCAGTTCTTC. Full variable domain (outside the CDR3, taken from reference TRBV14 and TRBJ2-1): EAGVTQFPSHSVIEKGQTVTLRCDPISGHDNLYWYRRVMGKEIKFLLHFVKESKQDESGMPNNRFLAERTGGTYSTLKVQPAELEDSGVYFCASSQGVHSYNEQFFGPGTRLTVL.

This chain's CDR3 is CASSISNEQFF. CDR3 coding DNA: TGTGCCAGTAGTATTAGCAATGAGCAGTTCTTC. The V call is TRBV19, the J call TRBJ2-1, with D unresolved. Per germline, CDR1 LNHDA and CDR2 SQIVND (reference sequence). The CDR3 covers 11 residues. Trimming pared 3 bases from V and 6 bases from J, leaving 3 bases between. Based on the CDR3 plus reference TRBV19 and TRBJ2-1, the full variable domain is DGGITQSPKYLFRKEGQNVTLSCEQNLNHDAMYWYRQDPGQGLRLIYYSQIVNDFQKGDIAEGYSVSREKKESFPLTVTSAQKNPTAFYLCASSISNEQFFGPGTRLTVL.

The chain employs TRBV7-9 and TRBJ2-7, with TRBD2 identical over 7 bases. Losses at the gene ends were 4 bases for V and 7 bases for J; bases not matched to a gene: 1. In germline, CDR1 is SEHNR, CDR2 FQNEAQ (reference sequence). This CDR3 is built from 11 residues. CDR3 protein: CASSWGGEQYV. The CDR3 DNA reads TGTGCCAGCAGCTGGGGGGGTGAGCAGTACGTC.

This chain joins TRBV27 and TRBJ1-1; D gene ambiguous. CDR1 and CDR2 from the germline V gene are MNHEY and SMNVEV (reference sequence). V was clipped by 2 bases and J by 1 base, with 5 bases between them. The CDR3 has 13 residues. The CDR3 loop is CASSLTENTEAFF. The CDR3 nucleotides read TGTGCCAGCAGTTTAACAGAGAACACTGAAGCTTTCTTT.

This chain links TRBV7-9 with TRBJ2-1; perhaps TRBD2 as D (5 bases). CDR1 and CDR2 from the germline V gene are SEHNR and FQNEAQ (reference sequence). Trimming pared 2 bases from V and 5 bases from J, leaving 13 bases between. This CDR3 is built from 15 residues. Written as DNA, the CDR3 is TGTGCCAGCAGCTTATCATCTAGCCCGAACAATGAGCAGTTCTTC. Translating gives CASSLSSSPNNEQFF.

This clone was observed a single time. The chain recombines TRBV30 with TRBJ1-1; D remains ambiguous. Germline V lookup: CDR1 GTSNPN, CDR2 SVGIG (reference sequence). The CDR3 is 13 amino acids. Between the trimmed V and J ends, which lost 2 bases and 2 bases, there was a span of 9 bases. CDR3 in DNA: TGTGCCTGGAGTATTGTCGTAAACACTGAAGCTTTCTTT. Amino acid sequence: CAWSIVVNTEAFF.

The CDR3 DNA is TGCAGTGCTAACAGGGATGAGACCCAGTACTTC. Its translation is CSANRDETQYF. The chain combines TRBV20-1 with TRBJ2-5; tentatively, D is TRBD1 (6 bases). The V gene's germline CDR1 is DFQATT and CDR2 SNEGSKA (reference sequence). Trimming took 4 bases from V and 5 from J, leaving 8 bases between them. The CDR3 extends over 11 amino acids.

This clone has only one observation. The V gene is TRBV20-1, the J gene TRBJ2-1; 9 positions agree with TRBD2. V gave up 3 bases and J gave up 0 bases; unmatched junction bases: 12. Germline CDR1 and CDR2: DFQATT and SNEGSKA (reference sequence). This CDR3 contains 18 residues. CDR3: CSASFLSAGGSSYNEQFF. CDR3 DNA: TGCAGTGCTAGTTTCCTCTCGGCGGGAGGGAGCTCCTACAATGAGCAGTTCTTC.

This clone has more than one count but fewer than ten. The V call is TRBV6-5, the J call TRBJ2-1; 9 positions match TRBD2. Trimming took 9 bases from V and 7 from J; bases not matched to a gene: 10. Germline V gene sequence: CDR1 MNHEY, CDR2 SVGAGI. This CDR3 contains 14 residues. Here the CDR3 reads CASGRREGVNEQFF. Here the CDR3 DNA reads TGTGCCAGTGGGCGGCGGGAGGGCGTAAATGAGCAGTTCTTC.

V usage is TRBV4-1 and J usage is TRBJ1-2; the match to TRBD1 covers 7 bases. After removal of 1 base from V and 5 bases from J, the junction contained 7 bases not matched to a gene. Germline lookup yields CDR1 MGHRA and CDR2 YSYEKL. The CDR3 spans 15 residues. The CDR3 DNA reads TGCGCCAGCAGCCAAGGACAGGGTCCTTTTTATGGCTACACCTTC. Encoded protein: CASSQGQGPFYGYTF.

The rearrangement uses TRBV19 and TRBJ2-1, with TRBD1 as a possible D gene (6 bases). The germline gives CDR1 LNHDA, CDR2 SQIVND (reference sequence). The V end lost 7 bases, the J end lost 5 bases, and 27 bases lay between the germline ends. This CDR3 comprises 18 residues. The CDR3 coding sequence is TGTGCCAGTAAGGCTCTCATGGGGACAACGAACCGGGACAATGAGCAGTTCTTC. Translating it yields CASKALMGTTNRDNEQFF. The full variable domain, in which reference TRBV19 and TRBJ2-1 provide the parts outside the CDR3, is DGGITQSPKYLFRKEGQNVTLSCEQNLNHDAMYWYRQDPGQGLRLIYYSQIVNDFQKGDIAEGYSVSREKKESFPLTVTSAQKNPTAFYLCASKALMGTTNRDNEQFFGPGTRLTVL.

The chain joins TRBV2 to TRBJ1-2, with D uncertain. The CDR3 runs 15 residues. Trimming cost V 3 bases and J 4 bases, with 15 bases left between them. CDR1 and CDR2 (germline): SNHLY, FYNNEI. The CDR3 sequence: CASSEFSPEFYGYTF. CDR3 sequence (DNA): TGTGCCAGCAGTGAGTTTTCACCGGAGTTCTATGGCTACACCTTC.

The CDR3 DNA reads TGTGCCAGCAGCTTAGCCCTAGCGGAGCACACAGATACGCAGTATTTT. Protein: CASSLALAEHTDTQYF. The rearrangement joins TRBV7-9 to TRBJ2-3; 7 nucleotides agree with TRBD2. The CDR3 spans 16 residues. Unmatched junction bases numbered 5, after V lost 0 bases and J lost 2 bases. The V gene's germline CDR1 is SEHNR and CDR2 FQNEAQ (reference sequence). The complete variable domain, with remaining parts taken from reference TRBV7-9 and TRBJ2-3, reads DTGVSQNPRHKITKRGQNVTFRCDPISEHNRLYWYRQTLGQGPEFLTYFQNEAQLEKSRLLSDRFSAERPKGSFSTLEIQRTEQGDSAMYLCASSLALAEHTDTQYFGPGTRLTVL.

The chain uses TRBV13 and TRBJ2-3, with 8 nucleotides matching TRBD2. Germline trimming cut 2 bases from V and 5 bases from J; bases unmatched to any gene: 6. Germline assignment: CDR1 PRHDT and CDR2 FYEKMQ (reference sequence). CDR3 length: 15 amino acids. CDR3 DNA sequence: TGTGCCAGCAGCTTAAGAGCGGGAGCGGGAGATACGCAGTATTTT. Translation: CASSLRAGAGDTQYF.

The chain is built from TRBV6-4 and TRBJ2-3, with a weak D call TRBD2 (5 bases). The CDR3 covers 14 residues. Germline CDR1 is MRHNA and CDR2 is SNTAGT. V lost 2 bases and J 4 bases, leaving 10 bases between the germline ends. The CDR3 loop is CASSDGEGSDTQYF. CDR3 bases: TGTGCCAGCAGTGACGGAGAGGGTTCAGATACGCAGTATTTT.

This chain links TRBV13 with TRBJ2-7, with 8 nucleotides matching TRBD2. The CDR3 sequence is 14 residues long. Germline trimming cut 0 bases from V and 6 bases from J; bases unmatched to any gene: 4. Germline CDR1 is PRHDT and CDR2 is FYEKMQ (reference sequence). The CDR3 nucleotides are TGTGCCAGCAGCTTAGGGCGGGAGGAGGGCGAGCAGTACTTC. Amino acid sequence: CASSLGREEGEQYF.